This T cell receptor (beta chain) was recovered during a study of CD8+CD57+ T cells in acquired aplastic anemia. About the research overall: The study obtained an average of approximately 2.9 ug of DNA from sorted CD4+ and CD8+ cells.

Profiles of TCR beta VDJ and CDR3 were generated from a genomic DNA template. TCRdb passed the reads through MiXCR, listing each CDR3 protein once. The table lists under 200,000 distinct CDR3 sequences, roughly 47% of them singletons. This CDR3 is 16 amino acids long. Germline CDR1 and CDR2: SGHVS and FNYEAQ. V was shortened by 2 bases and J by 3 bases, with 15 bases between the two germline ends. Study-level findings and limits: About 30 CD8+ CDR3 sequences occurred in both the patients and the controls. Patients and controls had CD8+ Simpson's diversity values that were not significantly distinct.

Comments on this clonotype: The antigen remains unidentified. This may arise from a read error, as a much more abundant clone is one base away. This likely comes from a read error, as the CDR3 has no conserved phenylalanine or tryptophan at its end.

This receptor was identified in a human donor in good health. Sequencing used sorted CD4+, CD8+, or CD8+CD57+ T cells (not recorded which) from PBMCs. The chain carries TRBV7-6 and TRBJ2-3; perhaps TRBD2 as D (6 bases). The CDR3 spells CASSLNPGGITDTQYL. In DNA, the CDR3 is TGTGCCAGCAGCTTAAACCCTGGGGGGATAACAGATACGCAGTATCTT.